This T cell receptor (beta chain) was identified in a study of shared clonotypes between healthy human individuals. Whole-study findings and limits: Incomplete sequencing of sorted subsets was indicated by rarefaction despite large depth. Roughly 5% of naive CD4 clonotypes were common to a handful of donors.

As originally analysed: ImmunoSEQ junction-only sequences lacked quality scores, so their filtering differed. Libraries were prepared by immunoSEQ multiplex PCR; TCRdb keeps only in-frame clonotypes and omits some of them. Clonal size and the V and J genes are those of that table, whereas D and trimming came from the DNA. The sample lists roughly 1,000,000 clones, around three quarters occurring once. The CDR3 runs 11 residues. Germline V gives CDR1 SEHNR, CDR2 FQNEAQ (reference sequence). V was pared by 6 bases and J by 7 bases, with 9 bases between. This clone was seen a handful of times. Its antigen remains unidentified.

The sequenced material came from memory CD4+ T cells from PBMCs. The sample's subset: CD45RA-negative fraction. This TCR derives from a man in his late teens or twenties in good health. Some clones in this sample may be carry-over from other donors' samples. The chain joins TRBV7-9 to TRBJ1-1, with D possibly being TRBD1 (5 bases). As DNA, the CDR3 is TGTGCCAGCAGTTGGGACGGTGAAGCTTTCTTT. Protein sequence: CASSWDGEAFF.